The 27 T cell receptor beta chains presented below share a single source sample, sequenced in a study of T cells in Graves' hyperthyroidism and ophthalmopathy. TCR beta CDR3 sequences were amplified from RNA transcripts. HTBI primers were the set used in a first-round RT-PCR of the TCR CDR3. TCRdb redid the calling of the multiplex PCR reads with MiXCR, one entry per CDR3 protein. The sample includes some 500,000 distinct CDR3 sequences, roughly 15% of them seen just once. Sample: blood. Receptor source: a woman aged 25 to 39 with Graves' ophthalmopathy.

This clonotype came up a few times. CDR3 sequence reads: CASSFSGTVNYGYTF. CDR3 in DNA: TGCGCCAGCAGCTTCTCCGGGACGGTTAACTATGGCTACACCTTC. The chain carries TRBV5-1 and TRBJ1-2; tentative D call: TRBD1 (5 bases). Trimming stripped 2 bases from V and 1 base from J, with 12 bases between. Per germline, CDR1 SGHRS and CDR2 YFSETQ. The CDR3 runs to 15 residues.

This chain connects TRBV6-4 to TRBJ2-2, with D possibly matching TRBD2 (5 bases). This CDR3 is 16 amino acids long. Between the trimmed V and J ends, which lost 0 bases and 4 bases, there was a span of 12 bases. The germline V gene encodes CDR1 MRHNA and CDR2 SNTAGT. CDR3 residues: CASSDSERAGTGELFF. In DNA form, the CDR3 reads TGTGCCAGCAGTGACTCAGAAAGGGCGGGCACCGGGGAGCTGTTTTTT.

In this sample, this clonotype turned up many times. The chain couples TRBV30 to TRBJ1-1; no clear D gene. This CDR3 spans 13 amino acids. Germline loops: CDR1 GTSNPN, CDR2 SVGIG (reference sequence). The ends were cut back, 1 base at V and 0 bases at J, with 6 bases in the middle. The CDR3 is CAWSAGLNTEAFF. DNA for the CDR3: TGTGCCTGGAGTGCCGGGCTGAACACTGAAGCTTTCTTT.

The chain has TRBV7-3 and TRBJ1-1, with a tentative D call TRBD1 (6 bases). V lost 4 bases and J 10 bases, leaving 16 bases between the germline ends. The germline V gene encodes CDR1 SGHTA and CDR2 FQGTGA. This CDR3 region has 13 residues. CDR3 nucleotide sequence: TGTGCCAGCAGCTCAACAGGGATCTTTGGAGCTTTCTTT. Translation gives CASSSTGIFGAFF.

The table lists this clonotype with many counts. The J gene is TRBJ1-1, the V gene TRBV28; TRBD1 agrees at 8 bases. The CDR3 extends over 13 amino acids. The germline gives CDR1 MDHEN, CDR2 SYDVKM. V lost 2 bases to trimming and J lost 10 bases; unmatched junction nucleotides: 6. This CDR3 reads CASSLVQGVIAFF. The CDR3 bases are TGTGCCAGCAGTTTAGTACAGGGGGTGATAGCTTTCTTT.

This clonotype was found a few times. V and J are TRBV7-2 and TRBJ2-1, with 10 nucleotides matching TRBD2. The CDR3 covers 17 residues. With V trimmed by 4 bases and J by 6 bases, 12 bases remained unmatched. In germline, CDR1 is SGHTA, CDR2 FQGNSA. CDR3 in DNA: TGTGCCAGCAGCTCTCCGGGACAACTAGCGGGACCCAATGAGCAGTTCTTC. Its protein is CASSSPGQLAGPNEQFF.

This chain joins TRBV28 and TRBJ2-7; 9 bases align to TRBD2. CDR3 size: 14 residues. Losses at the gene ends were 6 bases for V and 6 bases for J; bases not matched to a gene: 9. Germline lookup yields CDR1 MDHEN and CDR2 SYDVKM. This chain's CDR3 is CASSDGGLAGEQYF. CDR3 DNA sequence: TGTGCCAGCAGCGACGGGGGACTAGCTGGCGAGCAGTACTTC.

At least ten counts were recorded for this clonotype. This sequence joins TRBV29-1 and TRBJ2-1, with a tentative D call TRBD1 (5 bases). Germline V gene lookup returns CDR1 SQVTM and CDR2 ANQGSEA. The CDR3 loop spans 14 amino acids. Trimming took 6 bases from V and 4 from J, leaving 16 bases between them. In nucleotides, the CDR3 is TGCAGCGTCCCCGGGCAGGGTTGGTACAATGAGCAGTTCTTC. Translating it yields CSVPGQGWYNEQFF.

The sample holds many counts of this clonotype. The V and J genes are TRBV11-2 and TRBJ2-7; 8 positions match TRBD1. CDR3 length equals 15 residues. Germline V gene sequence: CDR1 SGHAT, CDR2 FQNNGV. V trimming: 5 bases; J trimming: 2 bases; junction bases outside the gene matches: 8. The CDR3 DNA sequence: TGTGCCAGCAGCCATCGGACAGGGTTTCCCTACGAGCAGTACTTC. Translated: CASSHRTGFPYEQYF. The full variable domain, completed using reference TRBV11-2 and TRBJ2-7, is EAGVAQSPRYKIIEKRQSVAFWCNPISGHATLYWYQQILGQGPKLLIQFQNNGVVDDSQLPKDRFSAERLKGVDSTLKIQPAKLEDSAVYLCASSHRTGFPYEQYFGPGTRLTVT.

This clonotype was found many times. This chain uses TRBV28 with TRBJ1-5; D possibly corresponds to TRBD1 (6 bases). The CDR3 spans 15 residues. The ends were cut back, 5 bases at V and 2 bases at J, with 13 bases in the middle. Germline CDR1 MDHEN, CDR2 SYDVKM. As DNA, the CDR3 is TGTGCCAGCAGTACCGGGACAAGAGGCAATCAGCCCCAGCATTTT. Its protein product is CASSTGTRGNQPQHF.

The table lists this clonotype with many counts. The chain has TRBV5-1 and TRBJ2-3; 10 bases line up with TRBD1. V was clipped by 4 bases and J by 2 bases; unmatched bases: 4. This CDR3 comprises 15 residues. The V gene's germline CDR1 is SGHRS and CDR2 YFSETQ. CDR3 DNA: TGCGCCAGCAGCGTGGGACAGGGGATCACAGATACGCAGTATTTT. Its protein product is CASSVGQGITDTQYF.

The rearrangement uses TRBV3-1 and TRBJ1-4; no reliable D call. The V end lost 1 base, the J end lost 6 bases, and 3 bases lay between the germline ends. Germline V gene sequence: CDR1 LGHDT, CDR2 YNNKEL (reference sequence). CDR3 length equals 12 residues. CDR3 amino acids: CASSQAYEKLFF. CDR3 bases: TGTGCCAGCAGCCAAGCGTATGAAAAACTGTTTTTT.

This chain joins TRBV6-2 or TRBV6-3 and TRBJ2-7; D not resolved. The germline gives CDR1 MNHEY, CDR2 SVGEGT. V was cut by 0 bases and J by 3 bases, with 9 bases left in between. The CDR3 length is 14 residues. The DNA of the CDR3 is TGTGCCAGCAGTTACTCGACACGGCTCTACGAGCAGTACTTC. Amino acids: CASSYSTRLYEQYF.

This clonotype was observed at least ten times. The rearrangement joins TRBV7-3 to TRBJ2-7; possible D gene TRBD2, 6 bases. The CDR3 covers 15 residues. With 5 bases removed from V and 5 bases from J, the gap between germline ends came to 19 bases. Germline V CDR1 and CDR2: SGHTA, FQGTGA. CDR3 region: CASSLLGGRQDEQYF. In nucleotides, the CDR3 is TGTGCCAGCAGCCTGCTCGGGGGTCGTCAAGACGAGCAGTACTTC.

In this sample, this clonotype turned up many times. The chain has TRBV2 and TRBJ2-1; 8 bases fit TRBD2. Per the germline V gene, CDR1 is SNHLY and CDR2 is FYNNEI. This CDR3 is 15 amino acids long. After removal of 6 bases from V and 3 bases from J, the junction contained 7 bases not matched to a gene. The CDR3 bases are TGTGCCAGCAGGGAAAGCGGGAGTAGCTACAATGAGCAGTTCTTC. Protein: CASRESGSSYNEQFF.

At least ten counts were recorded for this clonotype. The V call is TRBV20-1, the J call TRBJ1-2, with D unclear. This CDR3 has 13 amino acids. The germline V gene encodes CDR1 DFQATT and CDR2 SNEGSKA (reference sequence). Trimming took 0 bases from V and 3 from J, leaving 8 bases between them. The chain's CDR3 is CSARDHGDYGYTF. In DNA, the CDR3 is TGCAGTGCTAGAGATCATGGGGACTATGGCTACACCTTC.

This clonotype was seen at least ten times. The J gene is TRBJ2-3, the V gene TRBV29-1; a possible D gene is TRBD1 (8 bases). V lost 4 bases and J lost 12, with 20 bases in between. CDR3 length equals 13 residues. CDR1 and CDR2 (germline): SQVTM, ANQGSEA. CDR3 DNA sequence: TGCAGCGTTGCCTATAACAGGGGGGGAGGACAGTATTTT. It yields the protein CSVAYNRGGGQYF.

This clonotype was counted at least ten times. The chain couples TRBV20-1 to TRBJ2-7, with D unclear. Per the germline V gene, CDR1 is DFQATT and CDR2 is SNEGSKA (reference sequence). Trimming took off 5 bases at V and 7 bases at J, with 15 bases between the two ends. The CDR3 has 12 residues. The CDR3 here is CSAGPAYLEQYF. As DNA, the CDR3 is TGCAGTGCTGGACCGGCGTATCTTGAGCAGTACTTC.

This clonotype was picked up many times. V usage is TRBV5-1 and J usage is TRBJ2-7; D is undetermined. This CDR3 comprises 13 residues. The germline gives CDR1 SGHRS, CDR2 YFSETQ. V was cut by 4 bases and J by 4 bases, with 12 bases left in between. The CDR3 here is CASSRFTPYEQYF. In DNA form, the CDR3 reads TGCGCCAGCAGCCGTTTTACCCCATACGAGCAGTACTTC.

This clonotype was recorded many times. The chain is built from TRBV6-5 and TRBJ2-5; a possible D gene is TRBD1 (5 bases). The CDR3 spans 14 residues. The germline V and J ends were trimmed by 2 bases and 7 bases, with 14 bases remaining between them. The germline V gene has CDR1 MNHEY and CDR2 SVGAGI. CDR3 sequence reads: CASSYTDTTGTQYF. The CDR3 DNA is TGTGCCAGCAGTTACACGGACACAACAGGGACCCAGTACTTC.

The rearrangement links TRBV29-1 to TRBJ2-5; D is unclear. The V gene lost 7 bases and the J gene lost 5 bases, with 8 bases spanning the gap. The CDR3 runs 10 residues. The germline V gene has CDR1 SQVTM and CDR2 ANQGSEA. Written as DNA, the CDR3 is TGCAGCGGGTACAAGGAGACCCAGTACTTC. Translation gives CSGYKETQYF.

The rearrangement links TRBV4-1 to TRBJ1-3; maybe TRBD1 (5 bases). The germline V gene encodes CDR1 MGHRA and CDR2 YSYEKL. V was pared by 4 bases and J by 15 bases, with 40 bases between. The CDR3 covers 20 residues. CDR3 in DNA: TGCGCCAGCAGCCCTGGGGCCCTAACGAGGTATTCGTCCTCGGTATATTGCCGATATTTT. Protein product: CASSPGALTRYSSSVYCRYF.

This clonotype was counted between two and nine times. J is TRBJ2-1 and V is TRBV20-1; either TRBD1 or TRBD2 may supply D (5 bases each). V was clipped by 7 bases and J by 2 bases, with 21 bases between them. CDR3 length equals 16 residues. CDR1 is DFQATT, CDR2 SNEGSKA, per germline (reference sequence). CDR3 amino acids: CSVILSGTGPYNEQFF. In DNA form, the CDR3 reads TGCAGTGTTATTCTTTCCGGGACGGGTCCCTACAATGAGCAGTTCTTC.

Many counts were recorded for this clonotype. The chain employs TRBV12-3 or TRBV12-4 and TRBJ2-3; 9 nucleotides align to TRBD1. The trim removed 5 bases at V and 4 bases at J, leaving 10 bases unmatched. This CDR3 region has 16 residues. The CDR3 nucleotides are TGTGCCAGCAGTCCTCCGGGACAGGGTATAGCAGATACGCAGTATTTT. As protein: CASSPPGQGIADTQYF.

This clonotype has a handful of counts. V and J are TRBV11-2 and TRBJ2-1; 11 bases match TRBD2. The length of the CDR3 is 17 residues. The V segment lost 5 bases and the J segment 2 bases; nucleotides outside the gene matches: 8. From germline, CDR1 is SGHAT and CDR2 FQNNGV. As DNA, the CDR3 is TGTGCCAGCAGCAGATACGGGACTAGCGGCACCTACAATGAGCAGTTCTTC. It is translated as CASSRYGTSGTYNEQFF. The full variable domain, completed using reference TRBV11-2 and TRBJ2-1, is EAGVAQSPRYKIIEKRQSVAFWCNPISGHATLYWYQQILGQGPKLLIQFQNNGVVDDSQLPKDRFSAERLKGVDSTLKIQPAKLEDSAVYLCASSRYGTSGTYNEQFFGPGTRLTVL.

A word on this clonotype: The junction differs from germline at one of its ends, possibly a read error. V is TRBV2 and J is TRBJ2-5; unclear D gene. From germline, CDR1 is SNHLY and CDR2 FYNNEI. This CDR3 has 13 residues. The CDR3 nucleotides are TGTGCCAGCAGTGACTCTAGACAAGGGACCCAGTACTTC. This encodes CASSDSRQGTQYF. The full variable domain, in which reference TRBV2 and TRBJ2-5 provide the parts outside the CDR3, is EPEVTQTPSHQVTQMGQEVILRCVPISNHLYFYWYRQILGQKVEFLVSFYNNEISEKSEIFDDQFSVERPDGSNFTLKIRSTKLEDSAMYFCASSDSRQGTQYFGPGTRLLVL.

V is TRBV20-1 and J is TRBJ2-5; possible D gene TRBD1, 5 bases. CDR1 is DFQATT, CDR2 SNEGSKA, per germline (reference sequence). There are 15 residues in the CDR3. The V end was cut by 1 base, the J end by 0 bases, with 12 bases between. The CDR3 here is CSARGDRTNQETQYF. For the CDR3, the DNA is TGCAGTGCTAGAGGCGACAGAACCAACCAAGAGACCCAGTACTTC.